This T cell receptor (beta chain) was sequenced in a study of identifying expanded T cells in peripheral blood (dated by TCRdb to between 2018 and 2021). For the study in its entirety: Technical replicates were generated by sequencing separate aliquots of the same genomic DNA pool, with four replicates compared pairwise. Findings and caveats that apply to the study as a whole: For all healthy donors, the variance in clone template counts between roughly 2-week samples rose significantly as total template count increased. Across all healthy-donor time intervals, the beta-binomial model significantly lowered both the number of clones called differentially abundant and the false-positive rate. Between technical replicates the binomial model flagged around 1.3 differentially abundant clones, whereas over roughly 2 weeks the binomial model flagged about 15 and over roughly 4 weeks roughly 20. It was expected by the authors that biological variance in healthy repertoires might increase further over much longer intervals, such as months to years.

Of note for this clone: What this receptor recognizes is not known. Base qualities are not provided; no much larger clone lies one nucleotide away.

No immune events such as infections were documented for the healthy donors during the collection period. To calibrate time-dependent variance in a beta-binomial model of T-cell clone differential abundance, blood repertoires from healthy donors were used as a training cohort. There were around ten healthy donors in the training cohort, of whom 3 were female and 7 were male. Donor ages ranged from roughly 25 to 65 years, with an average of 43 years. Whole blood, obtained from a commercial supplier, was collected from each healthy donor at three time points spaced about 2 weeks apart. For immunosequencing, genomic DNA was extracted from whole blood that had not been sorted. TCRbeta CDR3 regions were profiled by bias-controlled multiplex PCR amplification of genomic DNA with the immunoSEQ Assay. Processing in the source paper ran as follows. The absolute abundance of each unique TCRbeta CDR3 region was quantified after sequences were collapsed and filtered. Differential abundance was tested with two models: a binomial (Fisher-equivalent) model and a beta-binomial model that adds time-dependent variance fitted from healthy donors. Clones with fewer than 5 combined templates were removed, and differential abundance was called for clones with a Benjamini-Hochberg FDR below 0.01. The form v = (b*log(k)+a)^2 was used to model beta-binomial variance as a function of total template count across the two samples. The source is immuneACCESS, and TCRdb retained only in-frame sequences with V and J called. Part of the clones is not carried over; for the studies checked, unresolved V genes explain less than half of this, and the remainder is unexplained. V and J calls plus clone size are reproduced from that table; the DNA served to infer D and trimming. The sample includes 90,000 to 95,000 clones, with roughly 88% observed a single time. The ten most abundant clones make up less than 6% of the sample.

From its cysteine to its phenylalanine, the CDR3 spans 14 amino acids. The read is trimmed to its CDR3 DNA, 42 bases read in frame from base 1. The germline V gene supplies CDR1 ENHRY and CDR2 SYGVKD. V is pared back by 4 bases and J by 5 bases, with 13 bases lying between the germline termini. The chain links TRBV10-3 with TRBJ2-3; the D region possibly corresponds to TRBD2 (6 bases align). This clonotype originated in a person aged 18 to 75 in good health. Sequencing used blood. CDR3 region: CAISGAGRQDTQYF. The nucleotide sequence is given as TGTGCCATCAGTGGTGCGGGACGCCAAGATACGCAGTATTTT.